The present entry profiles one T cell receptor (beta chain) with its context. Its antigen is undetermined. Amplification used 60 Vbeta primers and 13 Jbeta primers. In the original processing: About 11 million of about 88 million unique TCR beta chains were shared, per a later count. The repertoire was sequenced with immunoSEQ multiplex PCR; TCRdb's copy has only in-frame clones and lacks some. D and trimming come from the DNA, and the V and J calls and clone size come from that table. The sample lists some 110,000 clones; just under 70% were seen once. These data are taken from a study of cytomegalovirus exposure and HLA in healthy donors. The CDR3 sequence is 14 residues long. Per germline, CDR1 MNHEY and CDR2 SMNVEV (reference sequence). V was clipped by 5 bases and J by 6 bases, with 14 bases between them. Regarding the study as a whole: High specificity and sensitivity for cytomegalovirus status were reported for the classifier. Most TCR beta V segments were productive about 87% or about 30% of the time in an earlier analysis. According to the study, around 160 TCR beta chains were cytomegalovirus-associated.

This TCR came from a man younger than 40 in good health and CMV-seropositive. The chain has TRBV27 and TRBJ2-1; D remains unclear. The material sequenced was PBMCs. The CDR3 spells CASSPYDSLNEQFF. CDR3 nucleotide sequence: TGTGCCAGCAGTCCATATGACTCACTCAATGAGCAGTTCTTC.